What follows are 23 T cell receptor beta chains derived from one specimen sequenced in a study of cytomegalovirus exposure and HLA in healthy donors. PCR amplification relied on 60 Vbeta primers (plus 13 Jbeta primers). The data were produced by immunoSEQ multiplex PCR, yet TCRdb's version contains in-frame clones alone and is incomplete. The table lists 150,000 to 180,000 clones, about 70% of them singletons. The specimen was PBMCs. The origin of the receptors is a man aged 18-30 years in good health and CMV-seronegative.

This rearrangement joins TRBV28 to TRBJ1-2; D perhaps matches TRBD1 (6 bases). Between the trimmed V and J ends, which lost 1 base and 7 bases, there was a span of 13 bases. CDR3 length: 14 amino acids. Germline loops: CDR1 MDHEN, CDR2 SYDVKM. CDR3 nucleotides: TGTGCCAGCAGTTTATCCACAGGGCAAGTTGGCTACACCTTC. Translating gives CASSLSTGQVGYTF.

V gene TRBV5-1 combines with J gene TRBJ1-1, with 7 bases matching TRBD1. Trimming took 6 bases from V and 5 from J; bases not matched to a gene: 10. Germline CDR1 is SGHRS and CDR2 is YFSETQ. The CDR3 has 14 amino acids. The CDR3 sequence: CASTLRQGGTEAFF. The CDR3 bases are TGCGCCAGCACCCTACGACAGGGTGGAACTGAAGCTTTCTTT.

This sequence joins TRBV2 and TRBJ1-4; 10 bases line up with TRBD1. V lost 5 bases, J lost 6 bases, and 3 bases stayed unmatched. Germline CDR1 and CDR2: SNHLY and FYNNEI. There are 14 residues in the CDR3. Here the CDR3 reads CASSSGTGDEKLFF. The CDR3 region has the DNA TGTGCCAGCAGTTCCGGGACAGGGGATGAAAAACTGTTTTTT. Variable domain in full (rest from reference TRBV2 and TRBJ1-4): EPEVTQTPSHQVTQMGQEVILRCVPISNHLYFYWYRQILGQKVEFLVSFYNNEISEKSEIFDDQFSVERPDGSNFTLKIRSTKLEDSAMYFCASSSGTGDEKLFFGSGTQLSVL.

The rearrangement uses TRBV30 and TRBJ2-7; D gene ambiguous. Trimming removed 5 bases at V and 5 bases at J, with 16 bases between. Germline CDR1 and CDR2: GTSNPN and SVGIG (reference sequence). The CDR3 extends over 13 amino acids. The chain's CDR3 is CAWGLQLRNEQYF. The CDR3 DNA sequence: TGTGCCTGGGGTCTCCAACTAAGAAACGAGCAGTACTTC.

The CDR3 reads CASSPLMTGLRGAAQYF. The CDR3 coding sequence is TGCGCCAGCAGCCCGCTAATGACAGGGTTGCGGGGTGCGGCGCAGTATTTT. The rearrangement joins TRBV5-1 to TRBJ2-3; TRBD1 is a possible D gene (7 bases). Looked up from germline, CDR1 is SGHRS and CDR2 is YFSETQ. The V end was cut by 4 bases, the J end by 10 bases, with 28 bases between. The CDR3 is 17 amino acids.

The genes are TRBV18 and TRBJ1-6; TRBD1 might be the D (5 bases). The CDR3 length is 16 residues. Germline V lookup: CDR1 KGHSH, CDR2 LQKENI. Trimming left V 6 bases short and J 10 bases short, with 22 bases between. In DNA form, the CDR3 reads TGTGCCAGCTCCCCTGTGACAGTTTTAGTGGGGTCACCCCTCCACTTT. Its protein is CASSPVTVLVGSPLHF.

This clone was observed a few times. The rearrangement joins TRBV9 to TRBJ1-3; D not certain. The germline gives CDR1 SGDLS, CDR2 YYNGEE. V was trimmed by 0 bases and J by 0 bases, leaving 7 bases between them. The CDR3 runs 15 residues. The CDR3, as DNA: TGTGCCAGCAGCGTAGTTGGCAACTCTGGAAACACCATATATTTT. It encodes CASSVVGNSGNTIYF.

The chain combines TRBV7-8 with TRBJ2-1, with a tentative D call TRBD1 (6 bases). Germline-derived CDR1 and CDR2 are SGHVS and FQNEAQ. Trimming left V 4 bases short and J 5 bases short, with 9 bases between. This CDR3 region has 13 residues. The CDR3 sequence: CASSSNRDNEQFF. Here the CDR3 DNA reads TGTGCCAGCAGCTCAAACAGGGACAATGAGCAGTTCTTC.

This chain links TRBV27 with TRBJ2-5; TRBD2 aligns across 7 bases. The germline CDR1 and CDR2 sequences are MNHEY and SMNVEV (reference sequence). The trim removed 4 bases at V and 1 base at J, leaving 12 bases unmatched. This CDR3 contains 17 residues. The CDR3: CASSWGGDGTSQETQYF. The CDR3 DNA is TGTGCCAGCAGTTGGGGGGGGGATGGGACTTCCCAAGAGACCCAGTACTTC.

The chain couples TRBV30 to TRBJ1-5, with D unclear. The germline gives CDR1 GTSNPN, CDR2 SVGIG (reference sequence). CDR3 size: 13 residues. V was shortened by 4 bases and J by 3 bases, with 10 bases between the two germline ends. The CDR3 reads CAWNDNFNQPQHF. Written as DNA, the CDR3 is TGTGCCTGGAACGACAATTTCAATCAGCCCCAGCATTTT.

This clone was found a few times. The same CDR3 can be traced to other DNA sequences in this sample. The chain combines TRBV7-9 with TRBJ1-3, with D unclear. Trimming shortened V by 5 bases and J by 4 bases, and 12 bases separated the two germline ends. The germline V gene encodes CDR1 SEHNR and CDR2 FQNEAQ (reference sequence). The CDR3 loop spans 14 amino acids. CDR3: CASSPWTGGNTIYF. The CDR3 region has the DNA TGTGCCAGCAGCCCTTGGACTGGCGGAAACACCATATATTTT.

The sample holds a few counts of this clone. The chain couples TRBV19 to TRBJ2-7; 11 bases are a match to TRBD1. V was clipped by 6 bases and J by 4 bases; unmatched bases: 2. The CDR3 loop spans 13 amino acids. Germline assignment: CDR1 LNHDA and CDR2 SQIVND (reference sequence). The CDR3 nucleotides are TGTGCCAGTAGCCGGGACAGGGGGTACGAGCAGTACTTC. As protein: CASSRDRGYEQYF.

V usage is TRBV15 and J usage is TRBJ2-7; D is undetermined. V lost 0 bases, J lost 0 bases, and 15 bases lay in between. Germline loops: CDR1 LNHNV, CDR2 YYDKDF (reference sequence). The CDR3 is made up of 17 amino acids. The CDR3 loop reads CATSRDVVSVYSYEQYF. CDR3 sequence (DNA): TGTGCCACCAGCAGAGATGTAGTTAGTGTATACTCCTACGAGCAGTACTTC.

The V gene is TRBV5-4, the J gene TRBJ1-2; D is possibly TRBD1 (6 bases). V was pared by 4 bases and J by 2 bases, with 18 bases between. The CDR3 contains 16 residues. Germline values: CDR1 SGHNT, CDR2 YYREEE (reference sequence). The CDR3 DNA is TGTGCCAGCAGCGTAGGAAATCCGGGACACAACTATGGCTACACCTTC. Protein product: CASSVGNPGHNYGYTF.

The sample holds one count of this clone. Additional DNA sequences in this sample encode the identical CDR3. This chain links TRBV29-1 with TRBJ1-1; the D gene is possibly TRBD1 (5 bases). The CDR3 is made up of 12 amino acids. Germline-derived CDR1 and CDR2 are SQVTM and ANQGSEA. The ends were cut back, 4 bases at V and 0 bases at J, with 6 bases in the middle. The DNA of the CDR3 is TGCAGCGTTGGACAGATGAACACTGAAGCTTTCTTT. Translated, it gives CSVGQMNTEAFF.

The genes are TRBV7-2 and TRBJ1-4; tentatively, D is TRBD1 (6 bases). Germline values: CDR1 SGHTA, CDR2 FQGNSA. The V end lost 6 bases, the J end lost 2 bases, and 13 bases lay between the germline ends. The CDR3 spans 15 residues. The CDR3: CASSRTVVTNEKLFF. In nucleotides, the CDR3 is TGTGCCAGCAGTCGGACAGTTGTTACTAATGAAAAACTGTTTTTT.

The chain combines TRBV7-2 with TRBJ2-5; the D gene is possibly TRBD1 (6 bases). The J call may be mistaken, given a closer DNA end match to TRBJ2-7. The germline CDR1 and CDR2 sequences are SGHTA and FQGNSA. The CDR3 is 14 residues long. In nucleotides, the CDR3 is TGTGCCAGCAGCCCACAGGGTCCCGACTACGAGCAGTACTTC. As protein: CASSPQGPDYEQYF.

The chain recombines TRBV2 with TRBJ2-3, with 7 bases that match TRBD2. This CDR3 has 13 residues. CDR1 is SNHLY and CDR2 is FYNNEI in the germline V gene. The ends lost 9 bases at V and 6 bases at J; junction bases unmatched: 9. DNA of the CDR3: TGTGCCAGACAGCTAGCGGAGATGGATACGCAGTATTTT. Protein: CARQLAEMDTQYF.

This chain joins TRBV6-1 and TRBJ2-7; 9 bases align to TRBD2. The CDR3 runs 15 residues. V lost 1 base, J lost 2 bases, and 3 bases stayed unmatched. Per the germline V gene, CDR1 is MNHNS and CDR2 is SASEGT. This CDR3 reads CASSEVAGAPYEQYF. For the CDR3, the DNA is TGTGCCAGCAGTGAAGTAGCGGGGGCCCCCTACGAGCAGTACTTC.

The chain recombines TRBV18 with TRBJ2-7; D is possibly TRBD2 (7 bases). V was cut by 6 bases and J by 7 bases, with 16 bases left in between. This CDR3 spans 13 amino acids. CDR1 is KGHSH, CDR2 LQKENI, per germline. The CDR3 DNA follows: TGTGCCAGCTCCGTCGGGGGGCCGGGAGAGCAGTACTTC. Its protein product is CASSVGGPGEQYF.

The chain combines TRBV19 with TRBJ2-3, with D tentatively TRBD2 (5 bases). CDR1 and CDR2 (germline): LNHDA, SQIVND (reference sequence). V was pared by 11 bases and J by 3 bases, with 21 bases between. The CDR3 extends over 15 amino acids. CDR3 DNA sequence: TGTGCCTCTAAGCGGACCTTCACTTCAACAGATACGCAGTATTTT. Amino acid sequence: CASKRTFTSTDTQYF.

CDR3 region: CASSLEGTGYLEQYV. The CDR3 DNA reads as TGTGCCAGCAGCTTGGAAGGGACAGGGTATCTCGAGCAGTACGTC. This chain joins TRBV7-9 and TRBJ2-7; 9 nucleotides match TRBD1. In germline, CDR1 is SEHNR, CDR2 FQNEAQ (reference sequence). Trimming removed 3 bases from V and 6 bases from J; junction bases left unmatched: 9. The CDR3 covers 15 residues.

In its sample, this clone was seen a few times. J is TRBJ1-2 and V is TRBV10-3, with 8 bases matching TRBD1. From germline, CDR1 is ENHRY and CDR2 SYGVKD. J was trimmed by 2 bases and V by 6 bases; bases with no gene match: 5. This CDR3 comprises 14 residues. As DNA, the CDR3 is TGTGCCATCAGCCCAGGACAGGGAAACTATGGCTACACCTTC. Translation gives CAISPGQGNYGYTF.